The present T cell receptor (beta chain) was sequenced within a study of CD8+CD57+ T cells in acquired aplastic anemia. Study-wide background: Sorting CD4+ and CD8+ cells gave DNA averaging 3.2 ug. Average CD4+ read depth in healthy donors was around 10 million reads.

Study-wide points: Patients did not significantly differ from controls in CD8+ Simpson's diversity.

The CDR3 is made up of 15 amino acids. V was clipped by 4 bases and J by 5 bases, with 17 bases between them. CDR1 is SGHTA, CDR2 FQGNSA, per germline. By proportion, this clonotype is medium-sized. Its antigen is unidentified. It was genomic DNA that served as the template for profiling TCR beta VDJ and CDR3. MiXCR, applied by TCRdb to the reads, yields one record per CDR3 protein. Counted here are some 64,000 distinct CDR3 sequences, under 55% occurring once; the ten biggest clones make up around 2.3%. The clonotype originates from a human donor in good health, serving as a control. The chain recombines TRBV7-2 with TRBJ2-5; D may be TRBD2 (6 bases). The sequencing input was sorted CD4+, CD8+, or CD8+CD57+ T cells (not recorded which) from PBMCs. CDR3 DNA: TGTGCCAGCAGCTCAATAGCGGACAAAGAGGAGACCCAGTACTTC. It yields the protein CASSSIADKEETQYF.